A selection of T cell receptor beta chains follows, all from one sample in a study of blood T cell repertoires in COVID-19. Produced via immunoSEQ multiplex PCR; TCRdb's table is partial and in-frame only. The sample includes over 250,000 clones, 83% of them seen just once. The sequenced sample consisted of peripheral blood. The receptors originated from a woman aged 50 to 65 who had recovered from COVID-19. Both conserved end residues are part of each CDR3. The D gene is left open where the match is weak. The size field is filled for only some rows; it gives once, few, many or a size class.

J,V,length,D,size,CDR3,DNA
TRBJ1-1,TRBV23-1,23,TRBD1,-,CASSCSPNRNRGRSPGMNTEAFF,TGCGCCAGCAGTTGTTCCCCAAACCGTAACAGGGGGCGTTCGCCGGGCATGAACACTGAAGCTTTCTTT
TRBJ2-5,TRBV18,14,-,-,CASSPPARWETQYF,TGTGCCAGCTCACCACCTGCCAGGTGGGAGACCCAGTACTTC
TRBJ1-2,TRBV4-2,14,-,-,CASSQVGQAYGYTF,TGTGCCAGCAGCCAAGTGGGGCAGGCCTATGGCTACACCTTC
TRBJ2-4,TRBV5-1,17,TRBD2,-,CASSSQTAGAAKNIQYF,TGCGCCAGCAGCTCACAAACAGCGGGAGCGGCCAAAAACATTCAGTACTTC
TRBJ2-3,TRBV15,19,TRBD1,-,CATSRRSGTGVASTDTQYF,TGTGCCACCAGCAGACGCTCCGGGACAGGGGTCGCTAGCACAGATACGCAGTATTTT
TRBJ1-5,TRBV18,16,TRBD1,-,CASSQTGTGGRQPQHF,TGTGCCAGCTCACAGACCGGGACAGGGGGGAGGCAGCCCCAGCATTTT
TRBJ2-3,TRBV10-1,16,-,-,CASSPKYSNTTDTQYF,TGCGCCAGCAGTCCTAAGTACAGTAACACCACAGATACGCAGTATTTT
TRBJ2-7,TRBV9,13,TRBD1,once,CASSSGTGTEQYF,TGTGCCAGCAGCTCAGGGACAGGGACCGAGCAGTACTTC
TRBJ2-5,TRBV5-1,16,TRBD1,-,CASSRGSQGAWETQYF,TGCGCCAGCAGCCGGGGGAGCCAGGGGGCTTGGGAGACCCAGTACTTC
TRBJ1-2,TRBV19,15,TRBD1,-,CASSPRTGGYYGYTF,TGTGCCAGTAGTCCGAGGACAGGGGGCTACTATGGCTACACCTTC
TRBJ2-7,TRBV6-5,14,TRBD1,-,CASSPGDRIYEQYF,TGTGCCAGCAGTCCAGGGGACAGGATCTACGAGCAGTACTTC
TRBJ2-2,TRBV29-1,14,-,-,CSVGEVATTGELFF,TGCAGCGTTGGGGAGGTTGCTACCACCGGGGAGCTGTTTTTT
TRBJ2-5,TRBV4-2,12,TRBD2,few,CASSQDRGVQYF,TGTGCCAGCAGCCAAGATCGGGGGGTCCAGTACTTC
TRBJ1-5,TRBV6-5,14,TRBD1,-,CASRRTGEVQPQHF,TGTGCCAGCAGACGGACAGGGGAGGTTCAGCCCCAGCATTTT
TRBJ2-7,TRBV28,15,-,-,CASSFDVGNSYEQYF,TGTGCCAGCAGTTTCGACGTCGGCAACAGCTACGAGCAGTACTTC
TRBJ2-7,TRBV7-9,15,-,-,CASSFPRGASYEQYF,TGTGCCAGCAGCTTTCCTCGGGGGGCCTCCTACGAGCAGTACTTC